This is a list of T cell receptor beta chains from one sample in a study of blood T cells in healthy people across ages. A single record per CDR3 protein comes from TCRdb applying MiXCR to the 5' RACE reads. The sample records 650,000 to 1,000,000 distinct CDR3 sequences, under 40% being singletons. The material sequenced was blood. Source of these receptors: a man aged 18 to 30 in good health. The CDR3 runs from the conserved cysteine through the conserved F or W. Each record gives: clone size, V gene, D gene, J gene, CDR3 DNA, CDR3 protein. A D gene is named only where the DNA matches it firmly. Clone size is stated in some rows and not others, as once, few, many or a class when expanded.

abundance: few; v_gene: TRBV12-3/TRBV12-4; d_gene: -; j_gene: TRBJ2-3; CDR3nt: TGTGCCAGCAGCTACGGACAACGACGACACACAGATACGCAGTATTTT; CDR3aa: CASSYGQRRHTDTQYF
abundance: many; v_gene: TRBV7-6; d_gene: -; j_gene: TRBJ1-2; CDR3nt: TGTGCCAGCAGCTCGACCCGGGGAGACTATGGCTACACCTTC; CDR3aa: CASSSTRGDYGYTF
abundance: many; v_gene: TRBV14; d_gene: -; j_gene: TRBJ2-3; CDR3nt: TGTGCCAGCAGCCAGGGGGTCGTTCCTAGCACAGATACGCAGTATTTT; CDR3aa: CASSQGVVPSTDTQYF
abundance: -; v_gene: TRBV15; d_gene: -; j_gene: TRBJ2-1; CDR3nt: TGTGCCACCACCCAGGGGAATGAGCAGTTCTTC; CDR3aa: CATTQGNEQFF
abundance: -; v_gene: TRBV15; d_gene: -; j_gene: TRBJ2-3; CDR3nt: TGTGCCACCAGCAGTGAGGGTAGCACAGATACGCAGTATTTT; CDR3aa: CATSSEGSTDTQYF
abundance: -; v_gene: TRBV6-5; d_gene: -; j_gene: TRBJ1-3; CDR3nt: TGTGCCAGCAGTCCGGGGGGAGGCTCTGGAAACACCATATATTTT; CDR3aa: CASSPGGGSGNTIYF
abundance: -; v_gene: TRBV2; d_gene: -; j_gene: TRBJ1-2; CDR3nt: TGTGCCAGCAGTGGTAACAGGGACGGCTATGGCTACACCTTC; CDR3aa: CASSGNRDGYGYTF
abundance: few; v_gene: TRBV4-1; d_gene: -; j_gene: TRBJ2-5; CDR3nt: TGCGCCAGCAGCCAAATCTATGATGAGCAGTACTTC; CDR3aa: CASSQIYDEQYF
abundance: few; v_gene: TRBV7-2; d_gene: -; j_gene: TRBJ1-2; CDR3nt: TGTGCCAGCAGCTTGACGAACTATGACTATGGCTACACCTTC; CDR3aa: CASSLTNYDYGYTF
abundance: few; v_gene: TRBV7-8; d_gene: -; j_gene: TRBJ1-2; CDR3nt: TGTGCCAGCAGCTTTAGACAGCTCCTTGGCTACACCTTC; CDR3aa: CASSFRQLLGYTF
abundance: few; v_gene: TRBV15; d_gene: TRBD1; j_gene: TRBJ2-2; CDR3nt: TGTGCCACCAATACAGGACAGGGAATGGTGGGGGAGCTGTTTTTT; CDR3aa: CATNTGQGMVGELFF
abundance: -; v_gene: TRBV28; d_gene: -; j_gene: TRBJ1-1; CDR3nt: TGTGCCAGCCGACCCGGGGCATATTTCGCGGGTGAAGCTTTCTTT; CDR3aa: CASRPGAYFAGEAFF
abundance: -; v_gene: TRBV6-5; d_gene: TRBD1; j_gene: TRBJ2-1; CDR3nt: TGTGCCAGCAGCCCGGACAGGGGATGGCAGTTCTTC; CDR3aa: CASSPDRGWQFF
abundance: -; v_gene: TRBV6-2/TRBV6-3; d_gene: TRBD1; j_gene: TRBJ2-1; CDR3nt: TGTGCCAGCAGTTACGTTGGACAGGGCGTGTATGAGCAGTTCTTC; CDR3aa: CASSYVGQGVYEQFF
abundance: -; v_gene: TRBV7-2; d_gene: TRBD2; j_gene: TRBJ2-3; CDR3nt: TGTGCCAGCACCTTTTCGGGACTAGCGTCTGATACGCAGTATTTT; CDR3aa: CASTFSGLASDTQYF
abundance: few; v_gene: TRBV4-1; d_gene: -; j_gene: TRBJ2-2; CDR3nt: TGCGCCAGCAGCCAAGTGGGGGACCGGGAGCTGTTTTTT; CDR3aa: CASSQVGDRELFF
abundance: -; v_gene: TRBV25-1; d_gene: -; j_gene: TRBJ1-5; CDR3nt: TGTGCCAGCAGTGACCCTCAAGGGGGGGTGTCCGATCAGCCCCAGCATTTT; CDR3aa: CASSDPQGGVSDQPQHF
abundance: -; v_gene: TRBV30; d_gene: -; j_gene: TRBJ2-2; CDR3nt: TGTGCCTGGAGTGTCACTGGCAGAAAACTCCTTCTGAACACCGGGGAGCTGTTTTTT; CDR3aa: CAWSVTGRKLLLNTGELFF
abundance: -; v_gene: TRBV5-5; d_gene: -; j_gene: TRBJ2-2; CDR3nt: TGTGCCAGCAGCCCCCCGGCCGGGGAGCTGTTTTTT; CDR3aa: CASSPPAGELFF
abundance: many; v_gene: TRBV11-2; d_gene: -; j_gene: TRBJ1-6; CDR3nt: TGTGCCAGCAGCTTAGAGGGCAGGGGTGGAAATTCACCCCTCCACTTT; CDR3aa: CASSLEGRGGNSPLHF
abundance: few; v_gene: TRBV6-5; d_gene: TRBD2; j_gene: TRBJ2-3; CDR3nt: TGTGCCAGCAGCTCCTGGGCAGCGGGGGGCACAGATACGCAGTATTTT; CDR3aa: CASSSWAAGGTDTQYF
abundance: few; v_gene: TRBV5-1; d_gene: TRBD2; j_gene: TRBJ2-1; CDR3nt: TGCGCCAGCAGCCAGACTAGCGGGGGTGCCGCAATCCCGAATGAGCAGTTCTTC; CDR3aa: CASSQTSGGAAIPNEQFF
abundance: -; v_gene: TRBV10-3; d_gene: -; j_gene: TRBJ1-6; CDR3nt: TGTGCCATCAGTGAGTCGATAGGTTATTCACCCCTCCACTTT; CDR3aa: CAISESIGYSPLHF
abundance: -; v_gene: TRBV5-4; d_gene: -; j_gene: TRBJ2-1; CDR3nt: TGTGCCAGCAGCATCTCAGGGAGCTCCTACAATGAGCAGTTCTTC; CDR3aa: CASSISGSSYNEQFF
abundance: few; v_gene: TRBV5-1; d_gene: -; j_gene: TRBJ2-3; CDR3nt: TGCGCCAGCACGCGACTACCAAGCACAGATACGCAGTATTTT; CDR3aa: CASTRLPSTDTQYF
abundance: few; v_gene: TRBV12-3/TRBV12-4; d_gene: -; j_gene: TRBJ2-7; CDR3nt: TGTGCCAGCAGCGACGAACGACAAGCGGACTACGAGCAGTACTTC; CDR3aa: CASSDERQADYEQYF
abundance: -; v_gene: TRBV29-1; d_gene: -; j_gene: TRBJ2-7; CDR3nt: TGCAGCGTTGAATCTAACGGGGGCTACAATGAGCAGTACTTC; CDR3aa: CSVESNGGYNEQYF
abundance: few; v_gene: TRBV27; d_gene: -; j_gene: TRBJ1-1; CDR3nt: TGTGCCAGCAGCGCCCGAGAGGACACTGAAGCTTTCTTT; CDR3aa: CASSAREDTEAFF
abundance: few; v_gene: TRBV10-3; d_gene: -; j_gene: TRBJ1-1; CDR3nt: TGTGCCATCAGTGATGGCTTGAACACTGAAGCTTTCTTT; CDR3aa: CAISDGLNTEAFF
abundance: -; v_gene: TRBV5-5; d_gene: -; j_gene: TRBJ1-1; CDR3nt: TGTACCAGCAGCTTGAGTCAGGGAAACACTGAAGCTTTCTTT; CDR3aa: CTSSLSQGNTEAFF
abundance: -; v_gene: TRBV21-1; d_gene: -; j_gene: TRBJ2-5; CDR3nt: TGTGCCAGCAGCTCTCAGGGTTCTAGGGAGACCCAGTACTTC; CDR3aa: CASSSQGSRETQYF
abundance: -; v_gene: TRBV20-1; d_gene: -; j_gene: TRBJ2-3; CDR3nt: TGCAGTGCTAACAATCCGCTGGATCAGGGATCAAGCACAGATACGCAGTATTTT; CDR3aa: CSANNPLDQGSSTDTQYF